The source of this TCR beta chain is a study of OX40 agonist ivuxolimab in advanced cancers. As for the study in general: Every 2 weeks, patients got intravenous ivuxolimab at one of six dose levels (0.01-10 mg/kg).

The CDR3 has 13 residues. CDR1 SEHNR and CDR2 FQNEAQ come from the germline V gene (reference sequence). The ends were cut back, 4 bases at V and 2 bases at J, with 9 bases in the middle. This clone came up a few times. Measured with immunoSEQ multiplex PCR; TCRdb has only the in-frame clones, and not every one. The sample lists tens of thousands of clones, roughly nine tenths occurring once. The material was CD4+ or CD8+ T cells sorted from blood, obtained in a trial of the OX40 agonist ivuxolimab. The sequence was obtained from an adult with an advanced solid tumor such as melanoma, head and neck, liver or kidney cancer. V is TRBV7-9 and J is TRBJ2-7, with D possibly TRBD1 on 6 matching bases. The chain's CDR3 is CASSSTGPYEQYF. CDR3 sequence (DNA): TGTGCCAGCAGCTCAACAGGGCCCTACGAGCAGTACTTC.